Listed below are T cell receptor beta chains from one sample, sequenced in a study of blood T cell repertoires in COVID-19. Sequenced by immunoSEQ multiplex PCR; TCRdb stores in-frame clones only, minus some. The sample consists of around 200,000 clones, roughly nine tenths of them appearing once. The material sequenced was peripheral blood. Receptors were obtained from a man aged 25 to 40 with acute or convalescent COVID-19. Both conserved end residues are part of each CDR3. D genes are given only for firm matches. A clone size is listed for some rows: how often the clone was seen (once, few, many), or a class if it is expanded.

j_call	d_call	clone_size	v_call	cdr3_aa	cdr3_nt
TRBJ1-6	NA	NA	TRBV5-1	CASSLGTWNSPLHF	TGCGCCAGCAGCTTGGGGACTTGGAATTCACCCCTCCACTTT
TRBJ1-5	NA	NA	TRBV6-2/TRBV6-3	CASSYTTSGQPQHF	TGTGCCAGCAGTTACACCACGTCGGGTCAGCCCCAGCATTTT
TRBJ2-1	TRBD2	NA	TRBV6-1	CASSEARWREVEEEQFF	TGTGCCAGCAGTGAAGCGAGGTGGCGGGAGGTGGAGGAAGAGCAGTTCTTC
TRBJ2-1	NA	NA	TRBV28	CASSLISGDEQFF	TGTGCCAGCAGTTTGATTTCGGGGGATGAGCAGTTCTTC
TRBJ1-2	NA	few	TRBV19	CASSTTRGIGYTF	TGTGCCAGTAGTACAACCCGGGGGATCGGCTACACCTTC
TRBJ2-7	TRBD1	NA	TRBV19	CASSSGQGSYEQYF	TGTGCCAGTAGTTCGGGACAGGGGTCCTACGAGCAGTACTTC
TRBJ2-5	NA	NA	TRBV4-2	CASSQDHLTQETQYF	TGTGCCAGCAGCCAAGATCACCTAACCCAAGAGACCCAGTACTTC
TRBJ1-3	NA	NA	TRBV5-4	CASSLDGASLRNTIYF	TGTGCCAGCAGCTTGGATGGAGCCAGCCTACGAAACACCATATATTTT
TRBJ2-5	TRBD1	NA	TRBV5-1	CASSFGPGGGETQYF	TGCGCCAGCAGCTTTGGTCCAGGGGGCGGGGAGACCCAGTACTTC
TRBJ2-1	NA	once	TRBV24-1	CATSDRGTVHNEQFF	TGTGCCACCAGTGACCGGGGGACAGTCCACAATGAGCAGTTCTTC
TRBJ1-3	NA	NA	TRBV9	CASSVSGIGNTIYF	TGTGCCAGCAGCGTTTCAGGGATTGGAAACACCATATATTTT
TRBJ2-1	NA	NA	TRBV24-1	CATSDSQGRLNEQFF	TGTGCCACCAGTGATTCACAGGGTAGGTTAAATGAGCAGTTCTTC
TRBJ1-2	TRBD1	NA	TRBV5-6	CASSVRGLGYTF	TGTGCCAGCAGCGTCAGGGGGCTTGGCTACACCTTC
TRBJ2-5	NA	NA	TRBV28	CASSLRGVTGTSETQYF	TGTGCCAGCAGTTTAAGGGGGGTGACAGGGACGTCGGAGACCCAGTACTTC
TRBJ1-2	NA	NA	TRBV19	CASSSQGNGYTF	TGTGCCAGTAGTTCACAGGGCAATGGCTACACCTTC
TRBJ2-7	TRBD2	NA	TRBV7-9	CATDPGLGREQYF	TGTGCCACCGACCCCGGACTAGGGAGGGAGCAGTACTTC
TRBJ2-6	NA	NA	TRBV28	CASSLAAGANVLTF	TGTGCCAGCAGTTTGGCCGCTGGGGCCAACGTCCTGACTTTC
TRBJ1-5	NA	NA	TRBV5-1	CASSLVAGTNQPQHF	TGCGCCAGCAGCTTGGTCGCGGGGACGAATCAGCCCCAGCATTTT